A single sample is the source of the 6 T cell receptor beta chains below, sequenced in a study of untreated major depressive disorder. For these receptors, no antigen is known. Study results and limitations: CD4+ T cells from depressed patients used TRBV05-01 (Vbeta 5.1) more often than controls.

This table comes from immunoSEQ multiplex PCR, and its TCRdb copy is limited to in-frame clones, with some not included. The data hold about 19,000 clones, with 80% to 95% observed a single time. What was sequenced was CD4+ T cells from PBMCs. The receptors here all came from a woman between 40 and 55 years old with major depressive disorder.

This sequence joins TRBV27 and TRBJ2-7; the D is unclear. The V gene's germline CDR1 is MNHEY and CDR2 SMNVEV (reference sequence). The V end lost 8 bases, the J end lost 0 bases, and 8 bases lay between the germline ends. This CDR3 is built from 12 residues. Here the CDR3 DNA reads TGTGCCAGCTGGGAATACTCCTACGAGCAGTACTTC. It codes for CASWEYSYEQYF.

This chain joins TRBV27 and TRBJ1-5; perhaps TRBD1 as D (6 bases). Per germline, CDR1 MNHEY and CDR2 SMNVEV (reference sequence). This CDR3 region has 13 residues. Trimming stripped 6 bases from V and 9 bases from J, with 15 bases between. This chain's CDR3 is CASSQLQGAPQHF. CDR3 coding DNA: TGTGCCAGCAGCCAATTACAGGGAGCGCCCCAGCATTTT.

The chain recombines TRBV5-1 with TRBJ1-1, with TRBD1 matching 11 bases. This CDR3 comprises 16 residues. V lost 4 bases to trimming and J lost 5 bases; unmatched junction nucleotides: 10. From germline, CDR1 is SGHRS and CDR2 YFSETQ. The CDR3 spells CASSPRTGGAGTEAFF. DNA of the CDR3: TGCGCCAGCAGCCCCCGGACAGGGGGCGCGGGGACTGAAGCTTTCTTT.

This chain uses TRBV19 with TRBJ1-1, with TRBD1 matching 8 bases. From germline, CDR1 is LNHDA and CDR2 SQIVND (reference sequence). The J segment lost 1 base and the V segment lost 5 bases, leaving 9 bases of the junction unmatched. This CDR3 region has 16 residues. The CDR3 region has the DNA TGTGCCAGTAGTGCTGGGACAGGTCGATCGAACACTGAAGCTTTCTTT. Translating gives CASSAGTGRSNTEAFF.

CDR3 region: CASRSSRTGPNTEAFF. CDR3 nucleotide sequence: TGCGCCAGCAGAAGTTCTCGGACAGGGCCGAACACTGAAGCTTTCTTT. The rearrangement uses TRBV10-1 and TRBJ1-1; 8 bases agree with TRBD1. V was clipped by 6 bases and J by 1 base; unmatched bases: 10. Germline values: CDR1 WNHNN, CDR2 SYGVQD (reference sequence). The CDR3 spans 16 residues.

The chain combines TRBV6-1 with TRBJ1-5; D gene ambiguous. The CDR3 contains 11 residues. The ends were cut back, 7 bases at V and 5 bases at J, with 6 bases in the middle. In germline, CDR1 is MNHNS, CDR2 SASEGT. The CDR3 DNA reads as TGTGCCAGCAATTCAGATCAGCCCCAGCATTTT. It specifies CASNSDQPQHF.